Given below is one T cell receptor (beta chain) in context. Antigen unknown. The germline gives CDR1 DFQATT, CDR2 SNEGSKA (reference sequence). Trimming took off 6 bases at V and 0 bases at J, with 11 bases between the two ends. The CDR3 has 13 amino acids. The sample comes from a study of CD8+CD57+ T cells in acquired aplastic anemia. Notes on the study in general: The study identified roughly 29 CD8+ CDR3 sequences shared by patients and controls.

The TCR beta profiling, which covered VDJ combination and CDR3 sequence, was carried out using genomic DNA as the template. MiXCR was run by TCRdb on the reads, yielding one entry per CDR3 protein. In the table there are over 150,000 distinct CDR3 sequences, 60% to 80% of which are singletons. Patients picked for sequencing had shown CD8+CD57+ cell expansion detected by flow cytometry. The cohort consisted entirely of patients having severe acquired aplastic anemia. The receptor's source is a human donor with aplastic anemia. The V call is TRBV20-1, the J call TRBJ1-1, with D unclear. Sequenced: sorted CD4+, CD8+, or CD8+CD57+ T cells (not recorded which) from PBMCs. CDR3 loop: CSAQLSLNTEAFF. The CDR3 DNA sequence: TGCAGTGCACAGCTCAGTCTGAACACTGAAGCTTTCTTT.